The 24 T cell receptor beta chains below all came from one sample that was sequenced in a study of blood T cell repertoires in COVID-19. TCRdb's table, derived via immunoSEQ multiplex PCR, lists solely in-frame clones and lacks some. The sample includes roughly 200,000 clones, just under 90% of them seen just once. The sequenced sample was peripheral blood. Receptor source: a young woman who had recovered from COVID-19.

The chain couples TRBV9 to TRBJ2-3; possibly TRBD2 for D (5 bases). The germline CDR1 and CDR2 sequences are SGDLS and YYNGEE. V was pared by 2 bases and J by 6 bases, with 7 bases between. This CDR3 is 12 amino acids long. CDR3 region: CASSVDSDTQYF. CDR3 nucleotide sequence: TGTGCCAGCAGCGTGGACTCGGATACGCAGTATTTT.

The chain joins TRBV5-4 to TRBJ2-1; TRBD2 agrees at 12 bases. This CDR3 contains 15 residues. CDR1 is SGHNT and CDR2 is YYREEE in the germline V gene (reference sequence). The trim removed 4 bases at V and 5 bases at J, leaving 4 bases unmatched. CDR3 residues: CASSIRLAGDNEQFF. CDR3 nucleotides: TGTGCCAGCAGCATACGACTAGCGGGGGACAATGAGCAGTTCTTC.

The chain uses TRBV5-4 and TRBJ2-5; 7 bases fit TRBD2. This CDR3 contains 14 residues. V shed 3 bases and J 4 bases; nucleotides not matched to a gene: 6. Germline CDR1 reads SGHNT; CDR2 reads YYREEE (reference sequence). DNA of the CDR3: TGTGCCAGCAGCTGGGGGAGGGTAGGAGAGACCCAGTACTTC. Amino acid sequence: CASSWGRVGETQYF. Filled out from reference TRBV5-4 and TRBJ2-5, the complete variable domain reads ETGVTQSPTHLIKTRGQQVTLRCSSQSGHNTVSWYQQALGQGPQFIFQYYREEENGRGNFPPRFSGLQFPNYSSELNVNALELDDSALYLCASSWGRVGETQYFGPGTRLLVL.

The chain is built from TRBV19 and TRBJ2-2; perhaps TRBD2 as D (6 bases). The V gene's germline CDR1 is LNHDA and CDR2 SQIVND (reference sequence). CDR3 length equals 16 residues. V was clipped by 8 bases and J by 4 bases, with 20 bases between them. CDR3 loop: CASFHSGGAPTGELFF. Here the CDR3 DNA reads TGTGCCAGTTTCCACAGTGGCGGGGCTCCCACCGGGGAGCTGTTTTTT.

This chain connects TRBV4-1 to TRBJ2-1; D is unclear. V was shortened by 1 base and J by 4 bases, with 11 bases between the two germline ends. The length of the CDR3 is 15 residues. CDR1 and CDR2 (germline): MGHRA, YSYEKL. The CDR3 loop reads CASSQVQDLYNEQFF. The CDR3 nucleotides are TGCGCCAGCAGCCAAGTACAAGACTTATACAATGAGCAGTTCTTC.

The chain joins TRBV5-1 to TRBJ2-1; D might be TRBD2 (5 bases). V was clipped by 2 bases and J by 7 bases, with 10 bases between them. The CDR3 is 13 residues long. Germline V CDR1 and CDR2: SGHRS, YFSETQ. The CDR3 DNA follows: TGCGCCAGCAGCTTTTTTCCGGGGAATGAGCAGTTCTTC. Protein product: CASSFFPGNEQFF.

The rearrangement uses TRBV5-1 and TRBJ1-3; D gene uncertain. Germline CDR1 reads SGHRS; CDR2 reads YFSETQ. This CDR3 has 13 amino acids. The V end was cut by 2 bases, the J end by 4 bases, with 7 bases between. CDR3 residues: CASSFGRGNTIYF. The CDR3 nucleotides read TGCGCCAGCAGCTTTGGGAGGGGAAACACCATATATTTT.

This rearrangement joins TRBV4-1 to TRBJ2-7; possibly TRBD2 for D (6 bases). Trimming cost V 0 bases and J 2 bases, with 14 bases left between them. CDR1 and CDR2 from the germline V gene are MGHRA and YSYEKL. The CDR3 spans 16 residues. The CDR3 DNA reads TGCGCCAGCAGCCAAGATTGGGGGAGGTGGGCCTACGAGCAGTACGTC. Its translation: CASSQDWGRWAYEQYV.

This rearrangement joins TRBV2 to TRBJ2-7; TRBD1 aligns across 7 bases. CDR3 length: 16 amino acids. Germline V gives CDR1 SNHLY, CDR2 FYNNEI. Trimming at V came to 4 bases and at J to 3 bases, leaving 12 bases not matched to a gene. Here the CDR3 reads CASSGQGTERLYEQYF. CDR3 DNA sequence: TGTGCCAGCAGTGGACAAGGGACAGAAAGACTCTACGAGCAGTACTTC.

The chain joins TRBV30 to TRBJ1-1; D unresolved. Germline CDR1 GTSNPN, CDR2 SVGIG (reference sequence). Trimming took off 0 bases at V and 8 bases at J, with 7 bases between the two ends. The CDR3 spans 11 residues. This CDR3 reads CAWSVLQEAFF. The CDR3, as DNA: TGTGCCTGGAGTGTACTACAAGAAGCTTTCTTT.

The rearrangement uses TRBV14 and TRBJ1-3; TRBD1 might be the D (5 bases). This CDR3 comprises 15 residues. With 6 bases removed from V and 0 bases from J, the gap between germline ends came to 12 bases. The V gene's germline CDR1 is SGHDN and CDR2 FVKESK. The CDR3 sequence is CASRPGGTSGNTIYF. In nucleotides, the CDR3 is TGTGCCAGCAGGCCCGGCGGGACCTCTGGAAACACCATATATTTT.

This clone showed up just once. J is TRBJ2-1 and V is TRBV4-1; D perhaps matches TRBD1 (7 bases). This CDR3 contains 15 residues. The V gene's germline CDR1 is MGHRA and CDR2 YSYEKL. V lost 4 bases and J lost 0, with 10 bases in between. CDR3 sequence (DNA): TGCGCCAGCAGCCGGAGGGGGCCCTCCTACAATGAGCAGTTCTTC. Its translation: CASSRRGPSYNEQFF.

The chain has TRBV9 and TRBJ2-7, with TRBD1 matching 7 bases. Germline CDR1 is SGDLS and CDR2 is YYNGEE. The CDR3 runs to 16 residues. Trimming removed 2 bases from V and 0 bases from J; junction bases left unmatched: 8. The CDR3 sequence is CASSVDPTGISYEQYV. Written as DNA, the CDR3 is TGTGCCAGCAGCGTGGACCCGACAGGGATCTCCTACGAGCAGTACGTC.

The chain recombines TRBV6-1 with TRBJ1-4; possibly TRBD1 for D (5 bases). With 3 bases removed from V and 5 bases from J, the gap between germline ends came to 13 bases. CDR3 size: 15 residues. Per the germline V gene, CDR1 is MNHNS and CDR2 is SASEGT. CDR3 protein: CASSEGPVSNEKLFF. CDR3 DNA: TGTGCCAGCAGTGAGGGGCCAGTTTCCAATGAAAAACTGTTTTTT.

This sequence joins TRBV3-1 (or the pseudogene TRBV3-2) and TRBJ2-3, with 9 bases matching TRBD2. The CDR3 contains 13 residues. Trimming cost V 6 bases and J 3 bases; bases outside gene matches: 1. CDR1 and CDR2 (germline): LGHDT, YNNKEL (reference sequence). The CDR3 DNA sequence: TGTGCCAGCAGGGCGGGGGGGACAGATACGCAGTATTTT. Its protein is CASRAGGTDTQYF.

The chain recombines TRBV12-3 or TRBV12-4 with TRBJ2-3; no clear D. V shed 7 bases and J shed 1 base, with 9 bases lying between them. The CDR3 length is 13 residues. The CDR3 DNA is TGTGCCAGCAATGGGCCGGGCACAGATACGCAGTATTTT. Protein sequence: CASNGPGTDTQYF.

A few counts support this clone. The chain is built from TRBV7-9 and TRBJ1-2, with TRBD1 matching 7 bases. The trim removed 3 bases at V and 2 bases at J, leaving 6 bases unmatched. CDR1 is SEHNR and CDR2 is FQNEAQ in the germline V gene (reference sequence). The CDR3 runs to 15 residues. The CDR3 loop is CASSLAGQVNYGYTF. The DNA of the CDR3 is TGTGCCAGCAGCTTGGCTGGACAGGTGAACTATGGCTACACCTTC.

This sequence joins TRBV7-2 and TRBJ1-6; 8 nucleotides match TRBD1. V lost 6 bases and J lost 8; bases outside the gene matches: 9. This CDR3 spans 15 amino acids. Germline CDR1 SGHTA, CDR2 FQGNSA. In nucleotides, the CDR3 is TGTGCCAGCAGAAATCCCAGGGGGCTGCATTCACCCCTCCACTTT. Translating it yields CASRNPRGLHSPLHF.

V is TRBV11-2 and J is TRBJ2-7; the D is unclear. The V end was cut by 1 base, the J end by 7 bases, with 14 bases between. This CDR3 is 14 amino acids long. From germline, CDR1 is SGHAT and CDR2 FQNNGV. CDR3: CASSLASWQKEQYF. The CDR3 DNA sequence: TGTGCCAGCAGCTTAGCATCGTGGCAGAAAGAGCAGTACTTC.

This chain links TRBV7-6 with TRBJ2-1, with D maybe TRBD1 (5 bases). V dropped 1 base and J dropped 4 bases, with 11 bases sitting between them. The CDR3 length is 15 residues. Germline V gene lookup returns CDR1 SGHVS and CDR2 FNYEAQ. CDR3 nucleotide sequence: TGTGCCAGCAGCTTAGTCAGGGCCCAATACAATGAGCAGTTCTTC. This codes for CASSLVRAQYNEQFF.

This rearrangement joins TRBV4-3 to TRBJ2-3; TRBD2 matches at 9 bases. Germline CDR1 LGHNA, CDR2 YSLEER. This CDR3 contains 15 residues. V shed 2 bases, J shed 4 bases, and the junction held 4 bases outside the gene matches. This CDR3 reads CASSQRAGGADTQYF. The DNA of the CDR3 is TGCGCCAGCAGCCAAAGGGCGGGGGGGGCAGATACGCAGTATTTT.

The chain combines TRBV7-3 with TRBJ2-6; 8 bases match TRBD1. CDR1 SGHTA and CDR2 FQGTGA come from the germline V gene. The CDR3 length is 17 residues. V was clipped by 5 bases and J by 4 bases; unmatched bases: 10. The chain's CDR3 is CASSPQGGPVGANVLTF. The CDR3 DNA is TGTGCCAGCAGCCCACAGGGGGGCCCAGTAGGGGCCAACGTCCTGACTTTC.

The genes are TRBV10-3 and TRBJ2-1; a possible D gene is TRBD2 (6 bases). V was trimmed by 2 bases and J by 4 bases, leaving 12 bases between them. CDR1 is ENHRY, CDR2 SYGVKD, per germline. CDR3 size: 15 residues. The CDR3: CAISERSGSYNEQFF. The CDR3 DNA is TGTGCCATCAGTGAGCGGAGCGGGTCTTACAATGAGCAGTTCTTC.

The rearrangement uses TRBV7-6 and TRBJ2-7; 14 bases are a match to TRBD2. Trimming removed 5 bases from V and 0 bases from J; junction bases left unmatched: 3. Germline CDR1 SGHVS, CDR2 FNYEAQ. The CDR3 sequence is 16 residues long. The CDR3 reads CASSRGTSGGSYEQYF. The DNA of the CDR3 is TGTGCCAGCAGCCGAGGGACTAGCGGGGGCTCCTACGAGCAGTACTTC.